This TCR beta chain was recovered during a study of blood T cells in healthy people across ages. Study-wide points: Changes in expanded clonotypes were possibly confounded, as the CMV status of donors was unknown.

Of note for this clonotype: The antigen is not known.

With 1 base removed from V and 0 bases from J, the gap between germline ends came to 7 bases. Germline V gene data show CDR1 as MDHEN and CDR2 as SYDVKM. The CDR3 consists of 16 residues. Peripheral blood samples of around 9.5 milliliters were drawn from each donor. Total RNA amounts of at least 5 micrograms were extracted per sample. The use of a sample-barcoded 5' primer and a J-beta primer mix characterized a second PCR of roughly 6 to 12 cycles. From the 5' RACE reads, TCRdb called clonotypes with MiXCR, one entry per CDR3 protein. The table has 1.5 million to 2 million distinct CDR3 sequences, roughly 28% seen once.

This clonotype was obtained from a woman in her 30s in good health. Sequenced sample: blood. This chain links TRBV28 with TRBJ2-6; D gene ambiguous. The CDR3 here is CASSLLPGSGANVLTF. CDR3 nucleotides: TGTGCCAGCAGTTTATTGCCAGGCTCTGGGGCCAACGTCCTGACTTTC.